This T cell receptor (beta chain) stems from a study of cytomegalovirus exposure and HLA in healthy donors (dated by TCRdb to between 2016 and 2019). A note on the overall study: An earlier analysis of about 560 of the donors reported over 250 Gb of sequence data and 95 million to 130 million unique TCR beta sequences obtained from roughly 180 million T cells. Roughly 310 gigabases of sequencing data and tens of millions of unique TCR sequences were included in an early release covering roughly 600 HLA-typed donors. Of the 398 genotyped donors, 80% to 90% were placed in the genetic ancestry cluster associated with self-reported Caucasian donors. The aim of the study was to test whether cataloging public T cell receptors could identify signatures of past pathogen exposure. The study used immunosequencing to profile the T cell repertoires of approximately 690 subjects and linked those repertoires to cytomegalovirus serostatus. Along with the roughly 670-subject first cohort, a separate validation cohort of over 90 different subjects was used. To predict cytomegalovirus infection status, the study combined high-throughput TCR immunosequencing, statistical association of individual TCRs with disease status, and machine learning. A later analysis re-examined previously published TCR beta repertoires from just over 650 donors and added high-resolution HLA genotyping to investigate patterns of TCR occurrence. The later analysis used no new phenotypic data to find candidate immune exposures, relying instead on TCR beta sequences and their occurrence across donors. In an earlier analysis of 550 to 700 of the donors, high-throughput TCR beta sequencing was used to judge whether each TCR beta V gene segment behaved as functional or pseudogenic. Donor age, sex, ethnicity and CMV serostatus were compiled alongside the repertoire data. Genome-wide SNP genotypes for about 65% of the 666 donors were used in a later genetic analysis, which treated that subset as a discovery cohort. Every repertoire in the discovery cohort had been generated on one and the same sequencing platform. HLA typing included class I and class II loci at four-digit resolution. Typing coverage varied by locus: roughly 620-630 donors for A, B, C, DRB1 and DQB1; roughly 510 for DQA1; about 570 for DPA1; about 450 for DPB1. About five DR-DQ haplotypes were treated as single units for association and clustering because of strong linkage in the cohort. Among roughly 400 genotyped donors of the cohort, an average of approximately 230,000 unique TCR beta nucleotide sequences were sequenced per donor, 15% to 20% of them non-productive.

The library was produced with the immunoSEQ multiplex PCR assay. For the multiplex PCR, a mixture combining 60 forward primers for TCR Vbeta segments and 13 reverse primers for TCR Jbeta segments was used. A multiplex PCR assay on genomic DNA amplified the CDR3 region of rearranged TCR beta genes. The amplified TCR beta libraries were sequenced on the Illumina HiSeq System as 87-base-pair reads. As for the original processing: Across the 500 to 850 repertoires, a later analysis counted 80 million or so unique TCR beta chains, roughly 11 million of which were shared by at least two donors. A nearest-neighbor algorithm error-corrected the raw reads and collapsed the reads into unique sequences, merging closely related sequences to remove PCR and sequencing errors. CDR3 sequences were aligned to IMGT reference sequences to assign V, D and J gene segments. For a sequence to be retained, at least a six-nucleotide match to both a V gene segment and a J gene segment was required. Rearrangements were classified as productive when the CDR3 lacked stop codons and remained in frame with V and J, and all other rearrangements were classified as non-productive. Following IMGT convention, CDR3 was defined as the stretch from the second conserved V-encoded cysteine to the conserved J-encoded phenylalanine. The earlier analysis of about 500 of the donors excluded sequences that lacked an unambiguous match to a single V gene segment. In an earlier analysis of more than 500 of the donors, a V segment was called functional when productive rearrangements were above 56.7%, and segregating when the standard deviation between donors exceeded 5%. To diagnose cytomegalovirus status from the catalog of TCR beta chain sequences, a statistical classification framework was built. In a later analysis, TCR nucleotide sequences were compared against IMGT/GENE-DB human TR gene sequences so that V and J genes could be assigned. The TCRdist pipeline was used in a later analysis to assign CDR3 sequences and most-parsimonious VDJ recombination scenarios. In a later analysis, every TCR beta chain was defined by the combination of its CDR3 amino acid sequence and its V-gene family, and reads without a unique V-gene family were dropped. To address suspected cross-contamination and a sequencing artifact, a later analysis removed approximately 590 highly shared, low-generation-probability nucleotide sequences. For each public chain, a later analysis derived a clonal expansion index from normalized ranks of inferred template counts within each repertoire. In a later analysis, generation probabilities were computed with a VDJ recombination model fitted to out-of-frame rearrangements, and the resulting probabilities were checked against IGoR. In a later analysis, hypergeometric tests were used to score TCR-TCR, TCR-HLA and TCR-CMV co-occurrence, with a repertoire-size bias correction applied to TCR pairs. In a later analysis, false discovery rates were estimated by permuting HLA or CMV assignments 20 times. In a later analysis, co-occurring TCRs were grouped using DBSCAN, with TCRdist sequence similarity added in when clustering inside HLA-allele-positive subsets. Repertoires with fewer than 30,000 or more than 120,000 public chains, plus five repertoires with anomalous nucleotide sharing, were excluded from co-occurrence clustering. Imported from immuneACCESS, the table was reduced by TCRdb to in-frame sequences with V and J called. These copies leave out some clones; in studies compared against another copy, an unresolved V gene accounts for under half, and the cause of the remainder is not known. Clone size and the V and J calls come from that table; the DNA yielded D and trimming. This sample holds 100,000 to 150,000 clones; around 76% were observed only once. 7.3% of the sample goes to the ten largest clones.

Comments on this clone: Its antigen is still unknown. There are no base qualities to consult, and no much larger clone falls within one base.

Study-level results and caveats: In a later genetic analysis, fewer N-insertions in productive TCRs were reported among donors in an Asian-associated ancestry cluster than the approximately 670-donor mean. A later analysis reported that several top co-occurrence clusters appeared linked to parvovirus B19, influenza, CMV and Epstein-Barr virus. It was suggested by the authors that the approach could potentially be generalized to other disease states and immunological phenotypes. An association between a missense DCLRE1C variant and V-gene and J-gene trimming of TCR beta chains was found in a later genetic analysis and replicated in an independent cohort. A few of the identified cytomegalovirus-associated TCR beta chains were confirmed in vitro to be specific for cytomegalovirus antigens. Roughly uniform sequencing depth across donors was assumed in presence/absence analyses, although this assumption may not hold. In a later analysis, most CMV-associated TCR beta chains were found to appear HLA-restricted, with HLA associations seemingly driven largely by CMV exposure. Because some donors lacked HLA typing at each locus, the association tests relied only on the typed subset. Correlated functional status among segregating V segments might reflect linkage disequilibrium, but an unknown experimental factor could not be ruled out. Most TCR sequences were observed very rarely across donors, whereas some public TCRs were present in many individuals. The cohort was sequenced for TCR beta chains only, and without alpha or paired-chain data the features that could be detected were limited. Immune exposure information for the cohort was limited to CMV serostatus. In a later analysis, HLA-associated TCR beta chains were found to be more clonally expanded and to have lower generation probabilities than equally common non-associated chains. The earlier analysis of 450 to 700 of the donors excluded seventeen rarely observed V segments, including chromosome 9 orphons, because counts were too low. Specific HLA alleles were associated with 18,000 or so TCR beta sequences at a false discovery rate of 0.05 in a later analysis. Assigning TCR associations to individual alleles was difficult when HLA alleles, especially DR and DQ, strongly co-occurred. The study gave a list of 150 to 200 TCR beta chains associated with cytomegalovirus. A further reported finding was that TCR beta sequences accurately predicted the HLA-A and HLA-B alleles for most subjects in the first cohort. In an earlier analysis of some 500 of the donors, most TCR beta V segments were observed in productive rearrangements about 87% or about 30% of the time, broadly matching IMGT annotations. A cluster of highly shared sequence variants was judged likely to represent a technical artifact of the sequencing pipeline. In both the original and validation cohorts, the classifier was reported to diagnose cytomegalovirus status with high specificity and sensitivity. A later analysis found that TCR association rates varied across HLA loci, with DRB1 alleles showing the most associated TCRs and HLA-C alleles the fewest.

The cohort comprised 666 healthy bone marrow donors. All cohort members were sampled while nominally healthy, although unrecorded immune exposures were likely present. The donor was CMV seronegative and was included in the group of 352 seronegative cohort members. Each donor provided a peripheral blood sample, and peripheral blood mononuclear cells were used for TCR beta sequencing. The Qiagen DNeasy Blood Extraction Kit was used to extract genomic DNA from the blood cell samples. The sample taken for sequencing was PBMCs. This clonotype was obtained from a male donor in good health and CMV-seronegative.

The nucleotides read TGTGCCAGCAGTCGAACCGGGACAGGGATGTACGAGCAGTACTTC. This gives the protein CASSRTGTGMYEQYF. The V and J genes are TRBV27 and TRBJ2-7, with 9 bases aligning to TRBD1. Trimmed from V: 5 bases; trimmed from J: 4 bases; junction bases lacking a gene match: 9. CDR1 and CDR2 were assigned from the germline V gene (reference sequence) as MNHEY and SMNVEV. CDR3 length: 15 amino acids, cysteine to phenylalanine. Solely the CDR3 DNA is kept, with 45 bases framed from the first base.